Listed below are T cell receptor beta chains from one sample, sequenced in a study of T cell responses to AZD1222 COVID-19 vaccine. Repertoires were generated with immunoSEQ multiplex PCR, while TCRdb's copy carries only in-frame clones and drops some. The repertoire holds tens of thousands of clones, with around 84% as singletons. Sequences were derived from peripheral blood, sampled on day 0 of AZD1222 vaccination. All receptors come from an adult in good health. Both conserved end residues are part of each CDR3. Each record gives: V gene, D gene, clone size, J gene, CDR3 DNA, CDR3 protein. A D gene is named only where the DNA matches it firmly. A row's size may be missing; if present it is once, few, many or a size class.

TRBV5-1,-,few,TRBJ1-4,TGCGCCAGCAGCCCTGGGGGGACGGGCAATGAAAAACTGTTTTTT,CASSPGGTGNEKLFF
TRBV18,-,-,TRBJ2-3,TGTGCCAGCAGTAGGGGAGATACGCAGTATTTT,CASSRGDTQYF
TRBV3-1/TRBV3-2,-,-,TRBJ1-2,TGTGCCAGCAGCCCCCCCGTGGTCTTCGGCTACACCTTC,CASSPPVVFGYTF
TRBV28,-,-,TRBJ1-2,TGTGCCAGCAGTCCGATACAGCCCCCCTGGGGCTACACCTTC,CASSPIQPPWGYTF
TRBV2,-,-,TRBJ1-1,TGTGCCAGCAGGGCCCCTGGGACTGAAGCTTTCTTT,CASRAPGTEAFF
TRBV7-2,-,-,TRBJ2-5,TGTGCCAGCAGCTCCCGCGGGGCGGGGACCTCACAAGAGACCCAGTACTTC,CASSSRGAGTSQETQYF
TRBV7-2,-,-,TRBJ2-1,TGTGCCAGCAGCTCGCAAGGGGGGTCCTACAATGAGCAGTTCTTC,CASSSQGGSYNEQFF
TRBV18,TRBD2,-,TRBJ2-3,TGTGCCAGCTCACCACGCGTGGGCGGGGGAAGCACAGATACGCAGTATTTT,CASSPRVGGGSTDTQYF
TRBV6-2/TRBV6-3,-,-,TRBJ2-3,TGTGCCAGCAGTTACTCGGGACTCTACACAGATACGCAGTATTTT,CASSYSGLYTDTQYF
TRBV7-9,-,-,TRBJ2-4,TGTGCCAGCATGGACGGGCGCGTCAAAAACATTCAGTACTTC,CASMDGRVKNIQYF
TRBV7-5,-,few,TRBJ1-6,TGTGCCAGAAGTCCAAAGGCCCCAGCCTATAATTCACCCCTCCACTTT,CARSPKAPAYNSPLHF
TRBV19,TRBD1,-,TRBJ2-7,TGTGCCAGTGGGACAGGGGGTGCCTACGAGCAGTACTTC,CASGTGGAYEQYF
TRBV7-2,-,-,TRBJ2-7,TGTGCCAGCAGCGGGGACACGTTTTCCTACGAGCAGTACTTC,CASSGDTFSYEQYF
TRBV9,-,-,TRBJ2-1,TGTGCCAGCAGCGTAGACTGGCGGTATGAGCAGTTCTTC,CASSVDWRYEQFF
TRBV4-3,-,-,TRBJ2-7,TGCGCCAGCAGCCAAGATCGTACAATGGCCTCCTACGAGCAGTACTTC,CASSQDRTMASYEQYF
TRBV12-5,-,-,TRBJ1-4,TGTGCTAGTGGTTTGGTGGGGGCTGAAAAACTGTTTTTT,CASGLVGAEKLFF
TRBV6-4,TRBD1,-,TRBJ1-3,TGTGCCAGCAGCGGAACCGGACAGGGGGGTTTTGGAAACACCATATATTTT,CASSGTGQGGFGNTIYF